The rows below give T cell receptor beta chains drawn from one sample of a study of shared clonotypes between healthy human individuals. TCRdb keeps only in-frame clones here, not all; method: immunoSEQ multiplex PCR. The table shows 2 million to 2.5 million clones, with about 90% occurring only once. The source material was naive CD4+ T cells from PBMCs. The receptors shown here come from a man between 18 and 35 years old in good health. Some clones in this sample may be carry-over from other donors' samples. Both conserved end residues are part of each CDR3. Fields, in order: clone size, V gene, D gene, J gene, CDR3 protein, CDR3 DNA. D genes are given only for firm matches. The size field is filled for only some rows; it gives once, few, many or a size class.

-	TRBV19	-	TRBJ1-5	CASSISEVAWSNQPQHF	TGTGCCAGTAGTATATCCGAGGTCGCGTGGAGCAATCAGCCCCAGCATTTT
-	TRBV14	-	TRBJ1-4	CASSPIPPREKLFF	TGTGCCAGCAGCCCCATCCCGCCCCGGGAAAAACTGTTTTTT
-	TRBV2	-	TRBJ2-1	CASSERQYTIRGYNEQFF	TGTGCCAGCAGTGAACGACAGTACACGATTAGGGGCTACAATGAGCAGTTCTTC
-	TRBV18	-	TRBJ1-1	CASSPAGSVNTEAFF	TGTGCCAGCTCACCTGCCGGGTCCGTGAACACTGAAGCTTTCTTT
-	TRBV28	-	TRBJ1-5	CASSTPRGGHQPQHF	TGTGCCAGCAGTACACCTCGGGGGGGACATCAGCCCCAGCATTTT
-	TRBV4-1	-	TRBJ1-1	CASSQGVGRQNTEAFF	TGCGCCAGCAGCCAAGGAGTGGGGCGTCAAAACACTGAAGCTTTCTTT
-	TRBV7-3	-	TRBJ2-3	CASSLTGLTDTQYF	TGTGCCAGCAGCTTAACCGGCCTTACAGATACGCAGTATTTT
-	TRBV9	-	TRBJ2-7	CASSVEVHSYEQYF	TGTGCCAGCAGCGTAGAAGTCCACTCCTACGAGCAGTACTTC
-	TRBV6-1	TRBD1	TRBJ1-3	CASSVDRGPGNTIYF	TGTGCCAGCAGTGTGGACAGGGGGCCCGGAAACACCATATATTTT
-	TRBV5-1	TRBD1	TRBJ2-2	CASSLEETGSGELFF	TGCGCCAGCAGCCTGGAAGAGACAGGGTCCGGGGAGCTGTTTTTT
-	TRBV10-2	-	TRBJ2-2	CASSEEGRGQHTGELFF	TGCGCCAGCAGTGAAGAGGGTAGGGGACAACACACCGGGGAGCTGTTTTTT
-	TRBV28	TRBD2	TRBJ2-1	CASIWVAGSNEQFF	TGTGCCAGCATCTGGGTAGCGGGGTCCAATGAGCAGTTCTTC
-	TRBV19	-	TRBJ2-3	CATRTGASTDTQYF	TGTGCCACCCGGACGGGGGCTAGCACAGATACGCAGTATTTT
-	TRBV7-3	-	TRBJ1-1	CASSHGQNTEAFF	TGTGCCAGCAGCCATGGACAGAACACTGAAGCTTTCTTT
-	TRBV28	-	TRBJ1-2	CASSPGGRAHYGYTF	TGTGCCAGCAGTCCGGGGGGCAGGGCGCACTATGGCTACACCTTC
-	TRBV30	TRBD1	TRBJ2-7	CAWSSPGTGLSYEQYF	TGTGCCTGGAGTTCCCCAGGGACAGGGCTCTCCTACGAGCAGTACTTC
once	TRBV15	TRBD1	TRBJ1-5	CATSREGQGVQPQHF	TGTGCCACCAGCAGAGAGGGACAGGGGGTTCAGCCCCAGCATTTT
-	TRBV5-5	TRBD1	TRBJ1-5	CASSGMDRASSNQPQHF	TGTGCCAGCAGCGGAATGGACAGGGCCTCGAGCAATCAGCCCCAGCATTTT
-	TRBV5-4	-	TRBJ2-3	CASSPPTISTDTQYF	TGTGCCAGCAGCCCACCCACCATAAGCACAGATACGCAGTATTTT
-	TRBV7-8	TRBD2	TRBJ2-1	CASSLGLAGFNEQFF	TGTGCCAGCAGCCTGGGACTAGCGGGGTTCAATGAGCAGTTCTTC
-	TRBV2	TRBD1	TRBJ1-5	CASSADRVGNQPQHF	TGTGCCAGCAGCGCTGACAGGGTTGGCAATCAGCCCCAGCATTTT
-	TRBV27	-	TRBJ2-4	CASSARQPVANIQYF	TGTGCCAGCAGTGCAAGACAGCCCGTCGCCAACATTCAGTACTTC
-	TRBV29-1	-	TRBJ1-2	CSVVSGGHGYTF	TGCAGCGTTGTCTCGGGGGGTCATGGCTACACCTTC
once	TRBV5-1	TRBD2	TRBJ2-3	CASSLSGRVDTQYF	TGCGCCAGCAGCTTGAGCGGGAGAGTAGATACGCAGTATTTT
-	TRBV27	-	TRBJ2-3	CASSATRDSGSTDTQYF	TGTGCCAGCAGTGCTACCCGGGACTCCGGTAGCACAGATACGCAGTATTTT
-	TRBV9	-	TRBJ2-7	CASSVSPSRGDSHEQYF	TGTGCCAGCAGCGTCTCCCCTTCGAGGGGGGATTCCCACGAGCAGTACTTC
-	TRBV5-4	TRBD1	TRBJ1-5	CASSLGQVSNQPQHF	TGTGCCAGCAGTTTAGGACAGGTTAGCAATCAGCCCCAGCATTTT
-	TRBV11-3	TRBD1	TRBJ2-1	CASSARDSISYNEQFF	TGTGCCAGCAGCGCCCGGGACAGTATCTCCTACAATGAGCAGTTCTTC
-	TRBV2	TRBD1	TRBJ2-3	CASSPGQDRTQYF	TGTGCCAGCAGCCCCGGACAGGACCGTACGCAGTATTTT
-	TRBV7-6	-	TRBJ1-4	CASSPNSATNEKLFF	TGTGCCAGCAGCCCGAACTCCGCAACTAATGAAAAACTGTTTTTT
-	TRBV27	-	TRBJ2-3	CASIGIPGDTQYF	TGTGCCAGCATTGGTATCCCTGGGGATACGCAGTATTTT
-	TRBV5-1	TRBD1	TRBJ2-1	CASSSETHRGSYPSSYNEQFF	TGCGCCAGCAGCTCAGAGACCCACAGGGGTTCGTACCCAAGCTCCTACAATGAGCAGTTCTTC
-	TRBV18	TRBD1	TRBJ2-1	CASSLGQGFSEQFF	TGTGCCAGCTCATTGGGACAGGGTTTTAGTGAGCAGTTCTTC
-	TRBV5-4	TRBD2	TRBJ2-3	CASSLLAGSTDTQYF	TGTGCCAGCAGCTTACTAGCGGGAAGCACAGATACGCAGTATTTT
-	TRBV4-1	-	TRBJ2-6	CASSQDAGRQTSGANVLTF	TGCGCCAGCAGCCAAGATGCGGGGAGACAGACCTCTGGGGCCAACGTCCTGACTTTC
few	TRBV2	-	TRBJ1-1	CASSGMDGTEAFF	TGTGCCAGCAGTGGTATGGACGGCACTGAAGCTTTCTTT
once	TRBV5-1	-	TRBJ2-5	CASSLWRANRETQYF	TGCGCCAGCAGCTTGTGGAGGGCTAATAGAGAGACCCAGTACTTC
-	TRBV10-3	TRBD1	TRBJ1-1	CATRGGNTEAFF	TGTGCCACCAGGGGGGGGAACACTGAAGCTTTCTTT
-	TRBV7-2	-	TRBJ2-1	CASSPDPTNYNEQFF	TGTGCCAGCAGTCCCGATCCGACCAACTACAATGAGCAGTTCTTC
-	TRBV9	TRBD2	TRBJ2-7	CASSVGPSGSNNEQYF	TGTGCCAGCAGCGTAGGCCCTAGCGGGAGCAACAACGAGCAGTACTTC
-	TRBV6-5	TRBD1	TRBJ1-1	CASSFGAGGITEAFF	TGTGCCAGCAGTTTCGGGGCAGGGGGCATCACTGAAGCTTTCTTT
-	TRBV27	-	TRBJ2-1	CASSSPLGSSYNEQFF	TGTGCCAGCAGTTCCCCCTTGGGGAGCTCCTACAATGAGCAGTTCTTC
-	TRBV5-8	-	TRBJ2-7	CASSPSYEQYF	TGTGCCAGCAGCCCTTCCTACGAGCAGTACTTC
-	TRBV15	-	TRBJ2-2	CATSRVAAGTGELFF	TGTGCCACCAGCAGAGTCGCGGCGGGCACCGGGGAGCTGTTTTTT
-	TRBV5-1	-	TRBJ2-7	CASSLMGYEQYF	TGCGCCAGCAGCTTGATGGGTTACGAGCAGTACTTC
-	TRBV7-3	-	TRBJ2-5	CASSLMAGPQETQYF	TGTGCCAGCAGCTTAATGGCAGGGCCCCAAGAGACCCAGTACTTC
-	TRBV6-6	TRBD2	TRBJ2-1	CASSYWGGEQFF	TGTGCCAGCAGTTACTGGGGGGGGGAGCAGTTCTTC
-	TRBV30	-	TRBJ2-7	CAWSRGLNEQYF	TGTGCCTGGAGCAGGGGCTTAAACGAGCAGTACTTC
-	TRBV10-3	-	TRBJ1-1	CAISEGRGGTEAFF	TGTGCCATCAGTGAAGGGAGGGGGGGCACTGAAGCTTTCTTT
-	TRBV29-1	TRBD2	TRBJ2-1	CSVLGLAGSNEQFF	TGCAGCGTTCTCGGCCTAGCGGGGTCTAATGAGCAGTTCTTC
-	TRBV5-1	-	TRBJ2-1	CASSLGLGRSSYNEQFF	TGCGCCAGCAGCTTGGGACTAGGGAGGAGCTCCTACAATGAGCAGTTCTTC
-	TRBV27	-	TRBJ2-6	CASSLGGFGANVLTF	TGTGCCAGCAGTCTAGGGGGGTTTGGGGCCAACGTCCTGACTTTC
-	TRBV18	-	TRBJ1-4	CASSLGINEKLFF	TGTGCCAGCTCACTCGGAATTAATGAAAAACTGTTTTTT
-	TRBV2	-	TRBJ2-2	CASGPVGLLNTGELFF	TGTGCCAGCGGCCCAGTAGGACTTTTGAACACCGGGGAGCTGTTTTTT
-	TRBV20-1	-	TRBJ2-1	CSAPGILEQFF	TGCAGTGCTCCAGGGATACTTGAGCAGTTCTTC